The next 27 T cell receptor beta chains were all read from a single sample in a study of CD8+CD57+ T cells in acquired aplastic anemia. The template used for profiling TCR beta VDJ and CDR3 was genomic DNA. TCRdb re-derived calls from the reads in MiXCR, one entry per CDR3 protein. The sample consists of about 190,000 distinct CDR3 sequences, roughly 56% of them appearing once. The specimen sequenced was sorted CD4+, CD8+, or CD8+CD57+ T cells (not recorded which) from PBMCs. These receptors came from a human donor in good health, serving as a control.

This clonotype has a handful of counts. The chain recombines TRBV7-9 with TRBJ2-1, with D perhaps TRBD1 (6 bases). This CDR3 region has 14 residues. V lost 5 bases, J lost 3 bases, and 11 bases lay in between. Per germline, CDR1 SEHNR and CDR2 FQNEAQ (reference sequence). The DNA for the CDR3 is TGTGCCAGCAGCCTAAGACAGGTCTACAATGAGCAGTTCTTC. Its protein is CASSLRQVYNEQFF. Full variable domain (remainder filled in from reference TRBV7-9 and TRBJ2-1): DTGVSQNPRHKITKRGQNVTFRCDPISEHNRLYWYRQTLGQGPEFLTYFQNEAQLEKSRLLSDRFSAERPKGSFSTLEIQRTEQGDSAMYLCASSLRQVYNEQFFGPGTRLTVL.

This clonotype was counted at least ten times. The chain is built from TRBV20-1 and TRBJ2-7, with D possibly TRBD1 on 6 matching bases. Trimming pared 4 bases from V and 0 bases from J, leaving 10 bases between. From germline, CDR1 is DFQATT and CDR2 SNEGSKA (reference sequence). The CDR3 extends over 13 amino acids. The CDR3 here is CSATDRSSYEQYF. Written as DNA, the CDR3 is TGCAGTGCTACAGACAGGAGCTCCTACGAGCAGTACTTC.

The chain is built from TRBV20-1 and TRBJ2-7, with 11 bases that match TRBD1. CDR3 size: 13 residues. J gave up 2 bases and V 5 bases, and 2 bases lay outside the gene matches. Germline V gives CDR1 DFQATT, CDR2 SNEGSKA (reference sequence). CDR3 DNA sequence: TGCAGTGCTCCGGGACAGGGGGCCTACGAGCAGTACTTC. As protein: CSAPGQGAYEQYF.

The V call is TRBV20-1, the J call TRBJ2-7; the match to TRBD1 covers 9 bases. Germline V gene data show CDR1 as DFQATT and CDR2 as SNEGSKA (reference sequence). With 3 bases clipped from V and 3 bases from J, the junction kept 9 bases outside the gene matches. There are 15 residues in the CDR3. The CDR3, as DNA: TGCAGTGCTAGGCCGGACAGGGGTGTATACTACGAGCAGTACTTC. It translates to CSARPDRGVYYEQYF.

The chain recombines TRBV7-2 with TRBJ2-7; no clear D gene. The CDR3 totals 14 residues. Trimming took off 1 base at V and 0 bases at J, with 7 bases between the two ends. Looked up from germline, CDR1 is SGHTA and CDR2 is FQGNSA. CDR3 protein: CASSLGASSYEQYF. In nucleotides, the CDR3 is TGTGCCAGCAGCTTAGGTGCTAGCTCCTACGAGCAGTACTTC.

V and J are TRBV2 and TRBJ2-3; 8 bases match TRBD1. The V and J ends lost 5 bases and 3 bases, in that order; junction bases with no gene match: 7. The germline gives CDR1 SNHLY, CDR2 FYNNEI. CDR3 length: 15 amino acids. The CDR3 DNA follows: TGTGCCAGCAGTTTGACAGGGGCAGTGACAGATACGCAGTATTTT. It codes for CASSLTGAVTDTQYF.

This clonotype showed up many times. The chain links TRBV7-2 to TRBJ1-5; 8 nucleotides agree with TRBD1. There are 15 residues in the CDR3. Germline-derived CDR1 and CDR2 are SGHTA and FQGNSA. The V gene end was trimmed by 5 bases and the J gene end by 4 bases; junction bases not matched to a gene: 7. The CDR3 nucleotides are TGTGCCAGCAGCGACCGACAGGGGCGGAATCAGCCCCAGCATTTT. Protein sequence: CASSDRQGRNQPQHF. Based on the CDR3 plus reference TRBV7-2 and TRBJ1-5, the full variable domain is GAGVSQSPSNKVTEKGKDVELRCDPISGHTALYWYRQSLGQGLEFLIYFQGNSAPDKSGLPSDRFSAERTGGSVSTLTIQRTQQEDSAVYLCASSDRQGRNQPQHFGDGTRLSIL.

J is TRBJ1-2 and V is TRBV7-2; TRBD1 might be the D (5 bases). CDR3 length: 13 amino acids. Germline loops: CDR1 SGHTA, CDR2 FQGNSA. With 1 base removed from V and 6 bases from J, the gap between germline ends came to 9 bases. For the CDR3, the DNA is TGTGCCAGCAGCTTAGAGGGGACTAATGGCTACACCTTC. This sequence encodes CASSLEGTNGYTF.

This clonotype was counted ten times or more. CDR3 protein: CASSLERDRGNYGYTF. The CDR3 coding sequence is TGTGCCAGCAGCTTAGAGCGGGACAGAGGCAACTATGGCTACACCTTC. V and J are TRBV11-2 and TRBJ1-2, with 7 nucleotides matching TRBD1. The CDR3 sequence is 16 residues long. After removal of 0 bases from V and 2 bases from J, the junction contained 6 bases not matched to a gene. Germline assignment: CDR1 SGHAT and CDR2 FQNNGV.

A few counts support this clonotype. Being one base from a much bigger clone, this may be a read error. CDR3 sequence (DNA): TGTGCCAGCGAGGGGAACTATGGCTACACCTTC. Its protein product is CASEGNYGYTF. V gene TRBV25-1 combines with J gene TRBJ1-2; D perhaps matches TRBD1 (5 bases). Trimming took off 8 bases at V and 2 bases at J, with 6 bases between the two ends. This CDR3 is built from 11 residues. Germline V gene sequence: CDR1 MGHDK, CDR2 SYGVNS.

The gene calls are TRBV9 and TRBJ1-1; perhaps TRBD1 as D (6 bases). The CDR3 is 13 amino acids. Trimming took off 6 bases at V and 1 base at J, with 10 bases between the two ends. Looked up from germline, CDR1 is SGDLS and CDR2 is YYNGEE. For the CDR3, the DNA is TGTGCCAGCAACTTACAGGGGAACACTGAAGCTTTCTTT. It yields the protein CASNLQGNTEAFF. Variable domain in full (rest from reference TRBV9 and TRBJ1-1): DSGVTQTPKHLITATGQRVTLRCSPRSGDLSVYWYQQSLDQGLQFLIQYYNGEERAKGNILERFSAQQFPDLHSELNLSSLELGDSALYFCASNLQGNTEAFFGQGTRLTVV.

The rearrangement links TRBV19 to TRBJ2-1; 11 nucleotides line up with TRBD1. The V segment lost 2 bases and the J segment 6 bases; nucleotides outside the gene matches: 3. CDR3 length equals 15 residues. Germline CDR1 is LNHDA and CDR2 is SQIVND (reference sequence). The CDR3 region is CASSIRGTGGNEQFF. The CDR3 nucleotides are TGTGCCAGTAGTATAAGGGGGACAGGGGGCAATGAGCAGTTCTTC.

To note about this clonotype: The conserved final phenylalanine or tryptophan is absent from the CDR3, which likely points to a read error. The rearrangement links TRBV7-9 to TRBJ2-2, with D maybe TRBD1 (6 bases). The germline V gene has CDR1 SEHNR and CDR2 FQNEAQ (reference sequence). Trimming shortened V by 3 bases and J by 1 base, and 12 bases separated the two germline ends. The CDR3 is 16 residues long. The CDR3 protein is CASSLEDSLNTGELFL. CDR3 nucleotides: TGTGCCAGCAGCTTGGAGGACAGCTTGAACACCGGGGAGCTGTTTCTT.

A few counts support this clonotype. No conserved phenylalanine or tryptophan is present at the end of the CDR3, so a read error is the likely explanation. The gene calls are TRBV6-5 and TRBJ2-4; D not certain. This CDR3 comprises 14 residues. Trimming took 5 bases from V and 1 from J, leaving 9 bases between them. Germline CDR1 is MNHEY and CDR2 is SVGAGI. The CDR3 here is CASSKTWAKNIQYL. Here the CDR3 DNA reads TGTGCCAGCAGTAAAACCTGGGCCAAAAACATTCAGTACCTC.

This clonotype was seen repeatedly, ten times or more. J is TRBJ2-7 and V is TRBV6-2 or TRBV6-3; D remains unclear. CDR1 is MNHEY and CDR2 is SVGEGT in the germline V gene. The V end lost 5 bases, the J end lost 3 bases, and 5 bases lay between the germline ends. This CDR3 is built from 11 residues. CDR3 residues: CASSKVYEQYF. CDR3 sequence (DNA): TGTGCCAGCAGTAAAGTCTACGAGCAGTACTTC.

The chain recombines TRBV29-1 with TRBJ1-2, with D unresolved. Trimming cost V 6 bases and J 0 bases, with 5 bases left between them. There are 11 residues in the CDR3. Germline V CDR1 and CDR2: SQVTM, ANQGSEA. The CDR3 coding sequence is TGCAGCGTAATAACTAACTATGGCTACACCTTC. This codes for CSVITNYGYTF. Using reference TRBV29-1 and TRBJ1-2 for the parts outside the CDR3, the full variable domain is SAVISQKPSRDICQRGTSLTIQCQVDSQVTMMFWYRQQPGQSLTLIATANQGSEATYESGFVIDKFPISRPNLTFSTLTVSNMSPEDSSIYLCSVITNYGYTFGSGTRLTVV.

This clonotype was found many times. The V gene is TRBV5-1, the J gene TRBJ1-1; weak D call: TRBD1 (6 bases). This CDR3 is built from 16 residues. V gave up 2 bases and J gave up 5 bases, with 19 bases separating them. CDR1 SGHRS and CDR2 YFSETQ come from the germline V gene. Written as DNA, the CDR3 is TGCGCCAGCAGCTTACAACAGGGACTGGGGAGTACTGAAGCTTTCTTT. Translating gives CASSLQQGLGSTEAFF.

V usage is TRBV20-1 and J usage is TRBJ2-7; D remains ambiguous. The length of the CDR3 is 11 residues. Germline loops: CDR1 DFQATT, CDR2 SNEGSKA (reference sequence). The germline V and J ends were trimmed by 6 bases and 4 bases, with 10 bases remaining between them. CDR3 in amino acids: CSARQEYEQYF. The CDR3 DNA sequence: TGCAGTGCGCGGCAAGAATACGAGCAGTACTTC.

This clonotype was counted many times. The V call is TRBV6-5, the J call TRBJ2-5, with 7 bases fitting TRBD1. CDR1 and CDR2 from the germline V gene are MNHEY and SVGAGI. The trim removed 10 bases at V and 1 base at J, leaving 6 bases unmatched. The CDR3 covers 13 residues. This chain's CDR3 is CATKGQIQETQYF. CDR3 DNA: TGTGCCACCAAGGGACAGATCCAAGAGACCCAGTACTTC.

A note on this clonotype: This CDR3 fails to terminate in the conserved phenylalanine or tryptophan, so it likely reflects a read error. The DNA is omitted, as the CDR3 cannot be located on it reliably, and the CDR3 follows TCRdb's listing. The chain couples TRBV7-6 to TRBJ2-5; TRBD1 is the table's D call and was not checked against the DNA. Germline CDR1 SGHVS, CDR2 FNYEAQ. The CDR3 is 9 residues long, ends included. This CDR3 is CASSLFPRT.

This chain joins TRBV19 and TRBJ1-2; 7 bases map to TRBD1. The germline V gene has CDR1 LNHDA and CDR2 SQIVND (reference sequence). Unmatched junction bases numbered 5, after V lost 4 bases and J lost 3 bases. The CDR3 is made up of 14 amino acids. CDR3 amino acids: CASSKTGEDYGYTF. In DNA form, the CDR3 reads TGTGCCAGTAGTAAAACAGGGGAGGACTATGGCTACACCTTC.

The chain joins TRBV7-9 to TRBJ1-6; the D gene is possibly TRBD1 (6 bases). The V and J ends lost 4 bases and 4 bases respectively, with 8 bases between them. The germline CDR1 and CDR2 sequences are SEHNR and FQNEAQ (reference sequence). This CDR3 has 14 amino acids. Written as DNA, the CDR3 is TGTGCCAGCAGCTCTACAGGGTATAATTCACCCCTCCACTTT. Amino acid sequence: CASSSTGYNSPLHF.

Many counts were recorded for this clonotype. V and J are TRBV20-1 and TRBJ1-2; possible D gene TRBD1, 5 bases. Germline V gene sequence: CDR1 DFQATT, CDR2 SNEGSKA (reference sequence). Trimming stripped 1 base from V and 5 bases from J, with 14 bases between. This CDR3 contains 14 residues. Written as DNA, the CDR3 is TGCAGTGCTAGAGGGCTCAGGGCTAGTTATGGCTACACCTTC. This translates into CSARGLRASYGYTF.

The chain couples TRBV5-7 to TRBJ2-7; D is possibly TRBD2 (5 bases). TRBV5-7 is known as an ORF, though its function is uncertain. The CDR3 runs to 14 residues. The V end was cut by 5 bases, the J end by 0 bases, with 12 bases between. The CDR3 loop reads CASRHPGVSYEQYF. The DNA of the CDR3 is TGTGCCAGCAGACATCCCGGGGTCTCCTACGAGCAGTACTTC.

The rearrangement links TRBV7-3 to TRBJ1-2, with a weak D call TRBD1 (5 bases). Trimming shortened V by 5 bases and J by 1 base, and 11 bases separated the two germline ends. This CDR3 is built from 14 residues. In germline, CDR1 is SGHTA, CDR2 FQGTGA. CDR3 nucleotides: TGTGCCAGCAGCCTGGGACGGAATAACTATGGCTACACCTTC. Translated: CASSLGRNNYGYTF.

In this sample, this clonotype turned up many times. The chain uses TRBV5-8 and TRBJ1-2, with 7 bases matching TRBD1. The ends lost 5 bases at V and 1 base at J; junction bases unmatched: 8. In germline, CDR1 is SGHTS, CDR2 YDEGEE. The CDR3 extends over 15 amino acids. CDR3 in DNA: TGTGCCAGCAGGCAAGCAGGGGGGGGTAACTATGGCTACACCTTC. Its protein product is CASRQAGGGNYGYTF.

This clonotype was seen a few times. The chain joins TRBV6-5 to TRBJ2-2, with TRBD2 matching 12 bases. The CDR3 extends over 17 amino acids. The germline gives CDR1 MNHEY, CDR2 SVGAGI. V lost 8 bases, J lost 4 bases, and 11 bases stayed unmatched. CDR3 DNA: TGTGCCAGCTGTGGACTAGCGGGGACTGGGGGCACCGGGGAGCTGTTTTTT. This translates into CASCGLAGTGGTGELFF.